Listed below are T cell receptor beta chains from one sample, sequenced in a study of regulatory T cells in long-lasting Graves disease. TCRdb itself ran the multiplex PCR reads through MiXCR, one entry per CDR3 protein. Altogether 350,000 to 500,000 distinct CDR3 sequences are present, 21% being singletons, with the ten largest covering 13% to 15%. This specimen consisted of peripheral blood mononuclear cells (PBMCs), obtained when the disease was refractory, from a patient treated with antithyroid drugs. These receptors were obtained from a female donor with Graves disease. Both conserved end residues are part of each CDR3. The D gene is left open where the match is weak. Clone size is stated in some rows and not others, as once, few, many or a class when expanded.

TRBJ2-3	NA	TRBV25-1	NA	TGTGCCAGCAGTTCCCATGGGACACCCAGCACAGATACGCAGTATTTT	CASSSHGTPSTDTQYF
TRBJ2-7	NA	TRBV20-1	NA	TGCAGTGCGGAGGAAGGGGCCTCCTACGAGCAGTACTTC	CSAEEGASYEQYF
TRBJ2-7	NA	TRBV20-1	NA	TGCAGTGCCCAAGACTACGAGCAGTACTTC	CSAQDYEQYF
TRBJ1-6	few	TRBV11-2	NA	TGTGCCAGCAGCTTAGTGGGGGGGGGATATTCACCCCTCCACTTT	CASSLVGGGYSPLHF
TRBJ1-1	few	TRBV18	NA	TGTGCCAGCTCACCACAACCGGGCACTGAAGCTTTCTTT	CASSPQPGTEAFF
TRBJ1-1	NA	TRBV6-1	NA	TGTGCCAGCAGCCTCAGGGTGACTGAGGACACTGAAGCTTTCTTT	CASSLRVTEDTEAFF
TRBJ2-7	many	TRBV12-3/TRBV12-4	TRBD2	TGTGCCAGCAGATCCGGGACTAGCGGGGCCTACGAGCAGTACTTC	CASRSGTSGAYEQYF
TRBJ2-2	NA	TRBV4-2	TRBD2	TGTGCCAGCAGCCAACGATTAGCGGGAGTCACCGGGGAGCTGTTTTTT	CASSQRLAGVTGELFF
TRBJ2-5	few	TRBV5-4	TRBD1	TGTGCCAGCAGCTCGCCGGGACAGACGCAAGAGACCCAGTACTTC	CASSSPGQTQETQYF
TRBJ2-7	many	TRBV2	TRBD1	TGTGCCAGCAGTACGGACAGGGCCTACGAGCAGTACTTC	CASSTDRAYEQYF
TRBJ2-1	NA	TRBV7-3	TRBD2	TGTGCCAGCAGCTTCATAGCGGGAGGGTCCTACAATGAGCAGTTCTTC	CASSFIAGGSYNEQFF
TRBJ2-2	NA	TRBV9	TRBD2	TGTGCCAGCAGCGCCGTCGGGGGGAGGGGCACCGGGGAGCTGTTTTTT	CASSAVGGRGTGELFF
TRBJ1-2	many	TRBV5-6	TRBD1	TGTGCCAGCAGCTCGACAGGGACGTTCTATGGCTACACCTTC	CASSSTGTFYGYTF
TRBJ2-7	many	TRBV29-1	NA	TGCAGCGTGACGGATCCCTACGAGCAGTACTTC	CSVTDPYEQYF
TRBJ1-2	many	TRBV2	TRBD1	TGTGCCAGCAGTAGTACAGGGGCGGTTTATGGCTACACCTTC	CASSSTGAVYGYTF
TRBJ2-1	NA	TRBV28	TRBD1	TGTGCCAGCAGCTTGCGCCCGGGACAGGACGAGAATGAGCAGTTCTTC	CASSLRPGQDENEQFF
TRBJ2-1	many	TRBV2	NA	TGTGCCAGCAGCCCCGACAGAGCGTACAATGAGCAGTTCTTC	CASSPDRAYNEQFF
TRBJ2-7	few	TRBV5-1	NA	TGCGCCAGCAGCTTGGGGCAGGCACCCGAGCAGTACTTC	CASSLGQAPEQYF
TRBJ2-2	few	TRBV29-1	NA	TGCAGCGTTGATTTATGGGGAATGAACACCGGGGAGCTGTTTTTT	CSVDLWGMNTGELFF
TRBJ2-7	few	TRBV28	NA	TGTGCCAGCAGTTTAAACAGCTGGTCCCTGGAGCAGTACTTC	CASSLNSWSLEQYF